The 31 T cell receptor beta chains listed next were all sequenced from one sample in a study of blood T cell repertoires in COVID-19. The method was immunoSEQ multiplex PCR; TCRdb's version includes in-frame clones alone and lacks a portion of them. The sample lists under 200,000 clones, roughly 80% occurring once. The sequenced sample was peripheral blood. Receptors were obtained from a man between 60 and 75 years old with active or convalescent COVID-19.

The chain couples TRBV6-2 or TRBV6-3 to TRBJ2-7; 10 bases align to TRBD2. CDR3 length: 14 amino acids. Germline V gives CDR1 MNHEY, CDR2 SVGEGT. After removal of 2 bases from V and 5 bases from J, the junction contained 3 bases not matched to a gene. CDR3: CASSYDLAGDEQYF. The CDR3 DNA reads as TGTGCCAGCAGTTACGATCTAGCGGGAGACGAGCAGTACTTC.

V usage is TRBV3-1 (or the pseudogene TRBV3-2) and J usage is TRBJ2-2; 8 positions agree with TRBD2. The junction had 14 bases not matched to a gene; V was cut back by 3 bases and J by 5 bases. The CDR3 runs to 18 residues. The germline CDR1 and CDR2 sequences are LGHDT and YNNKEL (reference sequence). CDR3 bases: TGTGCCAGCAGCCAGATGCCCCTAGCAGCGGGAGTTACCGGGGAGCTGTTTTTT. As protein: CASSQMPLAAGVTGELFF.

V usage is TRBV27 and J usage is TRBJ2-7, with 7 bases identical to TRBD2. The CDR3 loop spans 13 amino acids. The germline V gene has CDR1 MNHEY and CDR2 SMNVEV (reference sequence). V was clipped by 4 bases and J by 5 bases; unmatched bases: 5. CDR3 coding DNA: TGTGCCAGCAGTTCCCCCCGGGGGGACGAGCAGTACTTC. The encoded protein is CASSSPRGDEQYF.

V usage is TRBV5-5 and J usage is TRBJ1-2; D uncertain. The CDR3 has 12 residues. The germline V and J ends were trimmed by 4 bases and 4 bases, with 8 bases remaining between them. Germline values: CDR1 SGHKS, CDR2 YYEKEE (reference sequence). CDR3 protein: CASSPGGYGYTF. The CDR3 bases are TGTGCCAGCAGCCCCGGTGGCTATGGCTACACCTTC. The full variable domain, rest sourced from reference TRBV5-5 and TRBJ1-2, is DAGVTQSPTHLIKTRGQQVTLRCSPISGHKSVSWYQQVLGQGPQFIFQYYEKEERGRGNFPDRFSARQFPNYSSELNVNALLLGDSALYLCASSPGGYGYTFGSGTRLTVV.

The chain links TRBV29-1 to TRBJ2-1; 11 bases match TRBD2. Germline V gives CDR1 SQVTM, CDR2 ANQGSEA. The CDR3 runs 16 residues. The V and J ends lost 1 base and 8 bases, in that order; junction bases with no gene match: 10. This CDR3 reads CSVEAATSGSYDEQFF. The DNA for the CDR3 is TGCAGCGTTGAAGCAGCAACTAGCGGGAGTTACGATGAGCAGTTCTTC.

The sample holds a few counts of this clone. The chain links TRBV5-1 to TRBJ1-4, with TRBD1 matching 7 bases. The CDR3 is made up of 15 amino acids. Germline V gene data show CDR1 as SGHRS and CDR2 as YFSETQ. With 4 bases clipped from V and 8 bases from J, the junction kept 11 bases outside the gene matches. CDR3 sequence: CASSARQGRGEKLFF. CDR3 nucleotides: TGCGCCAGCAGCGCCCGACAGGGTCGGGGGGAAAAACTGTTTTTT.

The V and J genes are TRBV6-5 and TRBJ1-5; a weak D match, TRBD1 (6 bases). The ends were cut back, 4 bases at V and 0 bases at J, with 10 bases in the middle. The CDR3 loop spans 15 amino acids. From germline, CDR1 is MNHEY and CDR2 SVGAGI. The CDR3 loop reads CASSWGGASNQPQHF. For the CDR3, the DNA is TGTGCCAGCAGTTGGGGGGGGGCTAGCAATCAGCCCCAGCATTTT.

This chain connects TRBV30 to TRBJ2-5; D is possibly TRBD1 (8 bases). This CDR3 is 15 amino acids long. Germline V gene sequence: CDR1 GTSNPN, CDR2 SVGIG (reference sequence). Deletions cut 0 bases from V and 5 bases from J, with 16 bases between. The CDR3 loop reads CAWSVWTGREETQYF. The CDR3 region has the DNA TGTGCCTGGAGTGTTTGGACAGGGAGGGAGGAGACCCAGTACTTC.

The V and J genes are TRBV5-6 and TRBJ1-2; D gene unclear. There are 13 residues in the CDR3. V shed 6 bases and J shed 3 bases, with 12 bases lying between them. CDR1 is SGHDT, CDR2 YYEEEE, per germline. CDR3 in DNA: TGTGCCAGCACCCGACGGGAGTACTATGGCTACACCTTC. It specifies CASTRREYYGYTF. The full variable domain, in which reference TRBV5-6 and TRBJ1-2 provide the parts outside the CDR3, is DAGVTQSPTHLIKTRGQQVTLRCSPKSGHDTVSWYQQALGQGPQFIFQYYEEEERQRGNFPDRFSGHQFPNYSSELNVNALLLGDSALYLCASTRREYYGYTFGSGTRLTVV.

This clone was seen only once. This chain connects TRBV6-5 to TRBJ1-2; D is possibly TRBD1 (5 bases). CDR3 size: 13 residues. Per the germline V gene, CDR1 is MNHEY and CDR2 is SVGAGI. V was pared by 0 bases and J by 7 bases, with 9 bases between. The CDR3 DNA is TGTGCCAGCAGTTACTCGGCAGGGTCTGGCTACACCTTC. It translates to CASSYSAGSGYTF.

The chain links TRBV4-2 to TRBJ2-7, with a possible D match to TRBD2 (5 bases). The V end lost 0 bases, the J end lost 5 bases, and 14 bases lay between the germline ends. Germline V CDR1 and CDR2: LGHNA, YNFKEQ. The CDR3 length is 15 residues. CDR3: CASSQDAGAGDEQYF. The CDR3 region has the DNA TGTGCCAGCAGCCAAGACGCCGGCGCCGGGGACGAGCAGTACTTC.

The chain couples TRBV5-1 to TRBJ2-2; weak D call: TRBD1 (6 bases). The CDR3 runs 16 residues. Germline CDR1 is SGHRS and CDR2 is YFSETQ. Trimming cost V 1 base and J 3 bases, with 13 bases left between them. The CDR3 nucleotides read TGCGCCAGCAGCTTGACAGGGTCTGGCGACACCGGGGAGCTGTTTTTT. It encodes CASSLTGSGDTGELFF. The whole variable domain, filled in from reference TRBV5-1 and TRBJ2-2, reads KAGVTQTPRYLIKTRGQQVTLSCSPISGHRSVSWYQQTPGQGLQFLFEYFSETQRNKGNFPGRFSGRQFSNSRSEMNVSTLELGDSALYLCASSLTGSGDTGELFFGEGSRLTVL.

This sequence joins TRBV11-2 and TRBJ2-7; a possible D gene is TRBD1 (6 bases). Germline-derived CDR1 and CDR2 are SGHAT and FQNNGV. The germline V and J ends were trimmed by 6 bases and 6 bases, with 12 bases remaining between them. This CDR3 contains 12 residues. CDR3: CASRTQGSEQYF. For the CDR3, the DNA is TGTGCCAGCAGGACACAGGGAAGCGAGCAGTACTTC.

This chain connects TRBV28 to TRBJ2-1; D possibly corresponds to TRBD2 (5 bases). The CDR3 spans 14 residues. V lost 3 bases, J lost 0 bases, and 6 bases lay in between. Germline V gene sequence: CDR1 MDHEN, CDR2 SYDVKM. The CDR3 coding sequence is TGTGCCAGCAGTTTCCTAGCCTCCTACAATGAGCAGTTCTTC. This sequence encodes CASSFLASYNEQFF.

The chain couples TRBV10-3 to TRBJ1-2; 9 bases are a match to TRBD1. This CDR3 has 14 amino acids. V was pared by 7 bases and J by 4 bases, with 7 bases of the junction left unmatched. CDR1 ENHRY and CDR2 SYGVKD come from the germline V gene. The CDR3 DNA follows: TGTGCCATCAACCGACAGGGGGAGGGCTATGGCTACACCTTC. It encodes CAINRQGEGYGYTF.

The J gene is TRBJ1-5, the V gene TRBV5-6; 8 bases agree with TRBD1. V lost 4 bases to trimming and J lost 0 bases; unmatched junction nucleotides: 6. Germline V gene lookup returns CDR1 SGHDT and CDR2 YYEEEE. This CDR3 region has 16 residues. As DNA, the CDR3 is TGTGCCAGCAGCGTTTACAGGGGGTATAGCAATCAGCCCCAGCATTTT. Protein product: CASSVYRGYSNQPQHF.

The V and J genes are TRBV19 and TRBJ1-1, with TRBD1 identical over 7 bases. CDR1 and CDR2 from the germline V gene are LNHDA and SQIVND (reference sequence). The CDR3 has 15 amino acids. The J segment lost 1 base and the V segment lost 7 bases, leaving 9 bases of the junction unmatched. This chain's CDR3 is CASIPRQGTNTEAFF. As DNA, the CDR3 is TGTGCCAGTATCCCCCGACAGGGCACGAACACTGAAGCTTTCTTT.

This clone was seen once. The rearrangement uses TRBV6-2 or TRBV6-3 and TRBJ2-6, with D uncertain. CDR1 is MNHEY and CDR2 is SVGEGT in the germline V gene. The V end lost 5 bases, the J end lost 0 bases, and 8 bases lay between the germline ends. This CDR3 spans 15 amino acids. The CDR3 reads CASSLVLSGANVLTF. The CDR3 region has the DNA TGTGCCAGCAGTCTAGTCCTCTCTGGGGCCAACGTCCTGACTTTC.

This sequence joins TRBV5-6 and TRBJ2-3; 10 bases line up with TRBD2. The J segment lost 0 bases and the V segment lost 4 bases, leaving 2 bases of the junction unmatched. CDR1 is SGHDT, CDR2 YYEEEE, per germline. This CDR3 contains 15 residues. CDR3 sequence: CASSGLAASTDTQYF. CDR3 sequence (DNA): TGTGCCAGCAGCGGACTAGCGGCTAGCACAGATACGCAGTATTTT.

The chain combines TRBV6-2 or TRBV6-3 with TRBJ1-4; no firm D call. Per germline, CDR1 MNHEY and CDR2 SVGEGT. There are 16 residues in the CDR3. The V end lost 0 bases, the J end lost 0 bases, and 8 bases lay between the germline ends. The DNA for the CDR3 is TGTGCCAGCAGTTACTCGACATCGGCAACTAATGAAAAACTGTTTTTT. Translated: CASSYSTSATNEKLFF.

V usage is TRBV27 and J usage is TRBJ2-7, with 7 positions matching TRBD2. Germline V gene sequence: CDR1 MNHEY, CDR2 SMNVEV (reference sequence). The J segment lost 6 bases and the V segment lost 6 bases, leaving 14 bases of the junction unmatched. The CDR3 is made up of 15 amino acids. This CDR3 reads CASRGGGGRKGEQYF. The CDR3 nucleotides read TGTGCCAGCAGGGGGGGAGGCGGGAGAAAAGGCGAGCAGTACTTC.

The chain joins TRBV14 to TRBJ1-1; the D gene is possibly TRBD1 (6 bases). Germline V gene lookup returns CDR1 SGHDN and CDR2 FVKESK. The V end lost 1 base, the J end lost 6 bases, and 12 bases lay between the germline ends. This CDR3 region has 14 residues. The CDR3 DNA sequence: TGTGCCAGCAGCCAAGGAGGAAAGGGGGCTGAAGCTTTCTTT. It translates to CASSQGGKGAEAFF.

The V call is TRBV7-9, the J call TRBJ2-5; the match to TRBD2 covers 9 bases. This CDR3 contains 16 residues. Germline CDR1 reads SEHNR; CDR2 reads FQNEAQ (reference sequence). Unmatched junction bases numbered 12, after V lost 5 bases and J lost 5 bases. This chain's CDR3 is CASSPGLAPRRETQYF. Here the CDR3 DNA reads TGTGCCAGCAGCCCGGGACTAGCCCCCCGACGGGAGACCCAGTACTTC.

In this sample, this clone turned up a few times. This chain links TRBV12-3 or TRBV12-4 with TRBJ2-1; D call uncertain. V was pared by 3 bases and J by 6 bases, with 9 bases between. The CDR3 has 13 residues. CDR3 DNA: TGTGCCAGCAGTTTGAACCCAGTCAATGAGCAGTTCTTC. It specifies CASSLNPVNEQFF.

The chain employs TRBV2 and TRBJ2-1; D gene uncertain. Germline CDR1 reads SNHLY; CDR2 reads FYNNEI. V dropped 6 bases and J dropped 0 bases, with 15 bases sitting between them. This CDR3 is 16 amino acids long. CDR3 amino acids: CASSLTVYRSYNEQFF. CDR3 in DNA: TGTGCCAGCAGCCTCACGGTCTACCGCTCCTACAATGAGCAGTTCTTC.

V is TRBV3-1 (or the pseudogene TRBV3-2) and J is TRBJ2-7; TRBD2 matches at 11 bases. Unmatched junction bases numbered 9, after V lost 4 bases and J lost 4 bases. The CDR3 spans 16 residues. Looked up from germline, CDR1 is LGHDT and CDR2 is YNNKEL (reference sequence). Here the CDR3 reads CASSLDSLAGVYEQYF. CDR3 nucleotides: TGTGCCAGCAGCCTAGACTCACTAGCGGGAGTTTACGAGCAGTACTTC.

The CDR3 nucleotides are TGTGCCAGCAGTTTCCCTAGCGGTGCCTACGAGCAGTACTTC. This encodes CASSFPSGAYEQYF. V and J are TRBV28 and TRBJ2-7, with 7 bases that match TRBD2. The CDR3 totals 14 residues. The germline gives CDR1 MDHEN, CDR2 SYDVKM. The J segment lost 2 bases and the V segment lost 3 bases, leaving 4 bases of the junction unmatched.

This clone was observed a few times. J is TRBJ1-1 and V is TRBV14; TRBD1 aligns across 9 bases. J gave up 0 bases and V 3 bases, and 5 bases lay outside the gene matches. Germline V gene sequence: CDR1 SGHDN, CDR2 FVKESK. This CDR3 is 16 amino acids long. CDR3 in DNA: TGTGCCAGCAGCCATTGGACAGGGGACATGAACACTGAAGCTTTCTTT. This sequence encodes CASSHWTGDMNTEAFF.

J is TRBJ2-1 and V is TRBV6-4; TRBD1 is a possible D gene (6 bases). The V end lost 7 bases, the J end lost 7 bases, and 14 bases lay between the germline ends. CDR1 is MRHNA and CDR2 is SNTAGT in the germline V gene. The CDR3 spans 13 residues. The CDR3 DNA is TGTGCCAGCACAACAGGGACGTTAAATGAGCAGTTCTTC. It yields the protein CASTTGTLNEQFF.

The rearrangement links TRBV5-8 to TRBJ1-4, with 8 bases matching TRBD1. The junction had 4 bases not matched to a gene; V was cut back by 4 bases and J by 2 bases. CDR1 and CDR2 from the germline V gene are SGHTS and YDEGEE. CDR3 length equals 15 residues. This chain's CDR3 is CASSRRTGTNEKLFF. CDR3 sequence (DNA): TGTGCCAGCAGCAGGCGGACAGGGACTAATGAAAAACTGTTTTTT. The whole variable domain, remainder taken from reference TRBV5-8 and TRBJ1-4, is EAGVTQSPTHLIKTRGQQATLRCSPISGHTSVYWYQQALGLGLQFLLWYDEGEERNRGNFPPRFSGRQFPNYSSELNVNALELEDSALYLCASSRRTGTNEKLFFGSGTQLSVL.

The chain uses TRBV5-4 and TRBJ2-3; D is undetermined. This CDR3 region has 14 residues. CDR1 and CDR2 from the germline V gene are SGHNT and YYREEE (reference sequence). V shed 1 base and J shed 0 bases, with 6 bases lying between them. The CDR3 DNA is TGTGCCAGCAGCTTGTGGAGAAGCACAGATACGCAGTATTTT. It translates to CASSLWRSTDTQYF.